The rows below give T cell receptor beta chains drawn from one sample of a study of blood T cell repertoires in COVID-19. Produced via immunoSEQ multiplex PCR; TCRdb's table is partial and in-frame only. This repertoire shows some 150,000 clones, roughly 84% found once; its top ten account for roughly 4.8%. Sequencing input: peripheral blood. The receptors originated from a human donor in a cohort sampled during active COVID-19. CDR3s leave out the opening cysteine and the closing phenylalanine or tryptophan. Part of the rows lack a size; the others show once, few, many or a class for expanded clones.

>once|TRBV7-2
ASSLEAGGRGEQY
>few|TRBV4-1
ASSQEGARRGTNQPQH
>once|TRBV9
ASSATGGYGYT
>-|TRBV9
ASSVGVVNTGELF
>-|TRBV7-8
ACTDLQRGYNEQF
>once|TRBV7-9
ASSLYLGGQGYNEQF
>-|TRBV4-2
ASSQGAGQIYEQY
>-|TRBV30
AWSLSTSGAGELF
>-|TRBV2
ASSAYGTGDFGTEAF
>-|TRBV15
ATSRDKTQTYEAF
>-|TRBV2
ASSVTGSGANVLT
>-|TRBV7-2
ASSLGQGRDGYT
>-|TRBV19
ASTQTGEAWGYT
>few|TRBV21-1
ASSTSNWGDTGELF
>-|TRBV20-1
SASASQVPETQY
>-|TRBV6-5
ASSIPGLGGDTQY
>-|TRBV29-1
SVERGIGDIQY
>-|TRBV27
ASSLSGHPSNQPQH
>few|TRBV7-9
ASSFSGSGNSPLH
>-|TRBV3-1/TRBV3-2
ASSQGGTGELF
>once|TRBV5-1
ASSTRPRERGSYEQY
>once|TRBV7-8
ASSFTDYEQY
>-|TRBV2
ASSTSVLDLSGMNEQF
>-|TRBV24-1
ATGQENSNQPQH
>-|TRBV6-4
ASRDMDSPYTEAF
>-|TRBV29-1
SVEDPRTSGSTDTQY
>-|TRBV7-9
ASSSSHTGELF
>-|TRBV24-1
ATSDSETGTLYEQY
>-|TRBV5-4
ASSSQYQQF
>once|TRBV27
ASSSTGVDTEAF
>-|TRBV7-9
ASSLSLGGNQPQH
>-|TRBV7-9
ASSSRTGTFYNEQF
>-|TRBV7-9
ASSPPGVANSPLH
>-|TRBV27
ASSFEAGYSTDTQY
>-|TRBV20-1
SASGGTVYNEQF
>few|TRBV10-2
ASSESTLQETQY
>few|TRBV6-6
ASSPNYRGVAKNIQY
>-|TRBV11-1
ASSLGTSAHNEQF
>few|TRBV6-5
ATAGSSGNTIY
>once|TRBV19
ASSTQGAGSSYNEQF
>-|TRBV6-1
ASSERRQVSGNTIY
>-|TRBV3-1/TRBV3-2
ASSLPDRGRETQY
>-|TRBV19
ASSLDRVVNTEAF
>-|TRBV29-1
SVGRRALLGEQY
>-|TRBV2
ASRSTGGETQY
>-|TRBV7-8
ASSSQPRRSNQPQH
>-|TRBV15
ATSTDTEAF
>-|TRBV25-1
ASSVANQETQY